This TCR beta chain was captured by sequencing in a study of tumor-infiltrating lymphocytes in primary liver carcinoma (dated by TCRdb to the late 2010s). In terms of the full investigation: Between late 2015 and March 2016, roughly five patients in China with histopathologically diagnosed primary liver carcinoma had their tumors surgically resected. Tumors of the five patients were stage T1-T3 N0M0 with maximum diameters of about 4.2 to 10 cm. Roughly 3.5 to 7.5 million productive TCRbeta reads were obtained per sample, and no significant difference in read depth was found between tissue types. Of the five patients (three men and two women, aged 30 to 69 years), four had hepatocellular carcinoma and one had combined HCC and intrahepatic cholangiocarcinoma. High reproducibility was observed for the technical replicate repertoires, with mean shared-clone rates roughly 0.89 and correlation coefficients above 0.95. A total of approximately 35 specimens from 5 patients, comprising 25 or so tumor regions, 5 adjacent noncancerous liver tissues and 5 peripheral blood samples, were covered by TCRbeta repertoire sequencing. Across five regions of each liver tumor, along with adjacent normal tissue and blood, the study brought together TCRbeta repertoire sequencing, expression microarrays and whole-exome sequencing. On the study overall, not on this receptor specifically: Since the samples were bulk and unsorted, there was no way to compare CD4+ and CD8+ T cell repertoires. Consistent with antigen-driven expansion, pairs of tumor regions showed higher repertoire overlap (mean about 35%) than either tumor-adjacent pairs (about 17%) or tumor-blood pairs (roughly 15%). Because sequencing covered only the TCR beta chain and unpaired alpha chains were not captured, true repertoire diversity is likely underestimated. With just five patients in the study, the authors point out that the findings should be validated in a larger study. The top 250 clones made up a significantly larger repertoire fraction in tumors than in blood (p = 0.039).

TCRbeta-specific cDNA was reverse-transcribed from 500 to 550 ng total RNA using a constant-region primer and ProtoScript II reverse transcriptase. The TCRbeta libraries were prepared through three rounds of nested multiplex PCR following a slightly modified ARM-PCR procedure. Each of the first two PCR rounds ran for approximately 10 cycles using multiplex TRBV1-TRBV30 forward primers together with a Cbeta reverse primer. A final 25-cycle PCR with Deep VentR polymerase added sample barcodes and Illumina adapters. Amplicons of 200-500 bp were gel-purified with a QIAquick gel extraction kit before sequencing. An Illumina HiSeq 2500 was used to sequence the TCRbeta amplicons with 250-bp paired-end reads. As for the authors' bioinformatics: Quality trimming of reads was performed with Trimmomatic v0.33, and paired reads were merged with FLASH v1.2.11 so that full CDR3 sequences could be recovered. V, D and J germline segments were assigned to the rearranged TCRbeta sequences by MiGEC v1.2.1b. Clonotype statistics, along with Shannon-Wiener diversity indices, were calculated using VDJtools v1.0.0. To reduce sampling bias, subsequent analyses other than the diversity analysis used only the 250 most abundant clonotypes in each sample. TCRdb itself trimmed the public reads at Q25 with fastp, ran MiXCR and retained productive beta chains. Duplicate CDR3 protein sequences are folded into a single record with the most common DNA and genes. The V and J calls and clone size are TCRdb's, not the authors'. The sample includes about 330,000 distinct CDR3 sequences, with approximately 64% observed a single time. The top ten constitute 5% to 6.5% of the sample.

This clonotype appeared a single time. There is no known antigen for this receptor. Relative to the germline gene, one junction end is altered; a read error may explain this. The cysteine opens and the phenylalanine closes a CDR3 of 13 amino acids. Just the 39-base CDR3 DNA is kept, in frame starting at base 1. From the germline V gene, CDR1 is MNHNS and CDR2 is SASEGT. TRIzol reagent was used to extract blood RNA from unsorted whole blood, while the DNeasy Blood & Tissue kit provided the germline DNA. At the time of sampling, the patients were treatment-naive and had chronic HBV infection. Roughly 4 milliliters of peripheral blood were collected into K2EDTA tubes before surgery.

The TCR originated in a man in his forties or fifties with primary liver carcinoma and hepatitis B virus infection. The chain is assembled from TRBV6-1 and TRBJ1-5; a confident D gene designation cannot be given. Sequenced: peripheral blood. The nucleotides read TGTGCCCGCAGTGAGTGCACCAATCAGCCCCAGCATTTT. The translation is CARSECTNQPQHF.